This T cell receptor beta chain appears in the sequencing data of a study of Ad26.COV2.S vaccination and SARS-CoV-2 variants. Study in general: Intramuscular Ad26.COV2.S at 5x10^10 or 1x10^11 viral particles.

This clone was seen a few times. Its specificity is not known. The germline V gene encodes CDR1 SGHVS and CDR2 FQNEAQ. The CDR3 is 19 amino acids. The junction had 14 bases not matched to a gene; V was cut back by 5 bases and J by 0 bases. Findings and limits, study-wide: It was vaccine recipients, not placebo recipients, who had the higher spike-specific TCR breadth.

Measured with immunoSEQ multiplex PCR; TCRdb has only the in-frame clones, and not every one. Among 360,000 or so clones listed, over 75% were seen once. Noted treatment: around 19 received Ad26.COV2.S at low or high dose, single or two shots; about 5 received placebo; per-sample allocation not given. Day 63 after the first vaccine or placebo injection was the time point for sampling. The genes are TRBV7-8 and TRBJ2-7; TRBD1 matches at 12 bases. Sample: peripheral blood, taken in a trial of Ad26.COV2.S vaccine versus placebo. This receptor was identified in a person aged 18 to 59 who received the Ad26.COV2.S COVID-19 vaccine or a placebo. The CDR3 coding sequence is TGTGCCAGCAGCAAAACCGGGACAGGGGGCGGAGGAGTCTCCTACGAGCAGTACTTC. Its translation: CASSKTGTGGGGVSYEQYF.